The sequence of this T cell receptor (beta chain) was determined in a study of shared clonotypes between healthy human individuals. Overall study context: Three plates were used per donor for CD4 naive, three for CD4 memory, two for CD8 naive and one for CD8 memory. Broader study findings: The study found lower generation probabilities in non-shared clonotypes than in those shared by all four donors.

The CDR3 extends over 10 amino acids. V was trimmed by 8 bases and J by 9 bases, leaving 11 bases between them. Germline lookup yields CDR1 SEHNR and CDR2 FQNEAQ (reference sequence). Over several immunoSEQ plates, each subset's genomic DNA was distributed in even portions. Here immunoSEQ multiplex PCR was the method, and the copy in TCRdb shows in-frame clones only, minus some. This table holds about 120,000 clones, under 70% found once. CD8 memory comprised CD45RO+ plus CCR7-negative CD45RA+ TemRA cells. A few counts support this clone. Its target is unknown. This sequence was found in a woman younger than 45 in good health. The sample comprised memory CD8+ T cells sorted from blood. Subset indicated: CD45RO+ cells pooled with CCR7-negative TemRA cells. V and J are TRBV7-9 and TRBJ2-7, with D tentatively TRBD2 (5 bases). The CDR3 spells CASGGEMQYF. CDR3 nucleotide sequence: TGTGCCAGCGGAGGAGAGATGCAGTACTTC.